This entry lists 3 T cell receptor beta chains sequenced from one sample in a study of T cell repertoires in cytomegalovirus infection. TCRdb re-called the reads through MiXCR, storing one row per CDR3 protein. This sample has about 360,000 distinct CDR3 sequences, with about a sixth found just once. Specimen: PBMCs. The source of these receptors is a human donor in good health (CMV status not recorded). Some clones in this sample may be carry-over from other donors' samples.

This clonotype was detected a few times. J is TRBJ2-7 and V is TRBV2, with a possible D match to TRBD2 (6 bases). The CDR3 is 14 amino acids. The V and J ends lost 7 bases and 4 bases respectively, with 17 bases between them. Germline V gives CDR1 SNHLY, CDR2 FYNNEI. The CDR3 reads CASNHGGGGYEQYF. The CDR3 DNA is TGTGCCAGCAATCATGGGGGAGGAGGGTACGAGCAGTACTTC. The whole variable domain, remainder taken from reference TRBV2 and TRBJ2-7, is EPEVTQTPSHQVTQMGQEVILRCVPISNHLYFYWYRQILGQKVEFLVSFYNNEISEKSEIFDDQFSVERPDGSNFTLKIRSTKLEDSAMYFCASNHGGGGYEQYFGPGTRLTVT.

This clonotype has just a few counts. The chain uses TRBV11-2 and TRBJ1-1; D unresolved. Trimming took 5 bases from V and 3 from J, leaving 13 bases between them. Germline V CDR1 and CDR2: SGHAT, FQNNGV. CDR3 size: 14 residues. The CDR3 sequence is CASSIHRFDTEAFF. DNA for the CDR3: TGTGCCAGCAGCATCCACCGCTTCGACACTGAAGCTTTCTTT.

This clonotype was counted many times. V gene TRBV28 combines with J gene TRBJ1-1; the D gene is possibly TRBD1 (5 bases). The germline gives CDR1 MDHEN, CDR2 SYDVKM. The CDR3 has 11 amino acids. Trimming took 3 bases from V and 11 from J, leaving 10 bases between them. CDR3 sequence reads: CASSLSRDAFF. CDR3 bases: TGTGCCAGCAGTTTGAGCAGGGATGCTTTCTTT. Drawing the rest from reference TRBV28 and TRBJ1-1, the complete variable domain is DVKVTQSSRYLVKRTGEKVFLECVQDMDHENMFWYRQDPGLGLRLIYFSYDVKMKEKGDIPEGYSVSREKKERFSLILESASTNQTSMYLCASSLSRDAFFGQGTRLTVV.